This TCR beta chain was observed in a study of memory CD4+ T cells and cytomegalovirus serostatus. Single viable CD3+CD4+CD8-CD45RO+ cells were sorted as the memory CD4+ T cells. Method: immunoSEQ multiplex PCR; TCRdb's copy keeps in-frame clones and lacks some. The table shows roughly 60,000 clones, with approximately 77% occurring only once. Study outcomes and limitations: Median bootstrapped AUC for CMV status was about 0.96 originally, 0.9 to 0.93 US-trained.

Germline V gene sequence: CDR1 MGHDK, CDR2 SYGVNS. The CDR3 is made up of 12 amino acids. Unmatched junction bases numbered 1, after V lost 3 bases and J lost 8 bases. Comments on this clone: The antigen is undetermined.

The receptor was isolated from an adult in good health and CMV-seronegative. Sequenced material: memory CD4+ T cells from blood. The V and J genes are TRBV25-1 and TRBJ1-2, with TRBD1 identical over 9 bases. CDR3 bases: TGTGCCAGCAGTGAGACAGGGGGAGGCTACACCTTC. Residues: CASSETGGGYTF.